This T cell receptor (beta chain) was sequenced in a study of T cells in Graves' hyperthyroidism and ophthalmopathy. The TCR beta CDR3 regions underwent amplification using RNA transcripts as the source. A first-round RT-PCR of the TCR CDR3 used the HTBI primer set. Each CDR3 protein is one row after TCRdb ran MiXCR on the multiplex PCR reads. The sample has hundreds of thousands of distinct CDR3 sequences, around 20% seen once. For ophthalmopathy patients, the Clinical Activity Score was at least 3 and the NOSPECS grade at least 4; duration was under 3 months. PBMCs stemmed from 10 ml fresh peripheral blood. In its sample, this clonotype was seen a few times. Its antigen is not identified. Study-level points and caveats: Stable hyperthyroidism was told apart from ophthalmopathy by a model built on 13 V-J features. Blood held most thyroid clonotypes expanded above 0.001 frequency.

The origin of this receptor is a man aged 45-65 years with Graves' ophthalmopathy. Sequenced input: blood.

CDR3 amino acids: CASSNMGLQETQYF. As DNA, the CDR3 is TGTGCCAGCAGCAATATGGGCCTCCAAGAGACCCAGTACTTC. The V and J genes are TRBV5-6 and TRBJ2-5; D gene ambiguous. Germline values: CDR1 SGHDT, CDR2 YYEEEE. V was clipped by 4 bases and J by 1 base, with 11 bases between them. CDR3 length equals 14 residues. The whole variable domain, remainder taken from reference TRBV5-6 and TRBJ2-5, is DAGVTQSPTHLIKTRGQQVTLRCSPKSGHDTVSWYQQALGQGPQFIFQYYEEEERQRGNFPDRFSGHQFPNYSSELNVNALLLGDSALYLCASSNMGLQETQYFGPGTRLLVL.